The clone carrying this T cell receptor (beta chain) has more than one count but fewer than ten. Its matching antigen is unknown. The data stem from a study of Ad26.COV2.S vaccination and SARS-CoV-2 variants. Overall study: Ad26.COV2.S given intramuscularly, once or twice 56 days apart.

Study results and limitations: It was found that vaccine and placebo recipients had similar non-spike TCR breadth.

Method: immunoSEQ multiplex PCR; TCRdb's copy keeps in-frame clones and lacks some. The sample includes roughly 330,000 clones, 75% to 90% of them seen just once. Treatment indicated: around 19 received Ad26.COV2.S at low or high dose, single or two shots; about 5 received placebo; per-sample allocation not given. Sampling occurred on day 63 after the first vaccine or placebo injection. The CDR3 runs to 15 residues. Per the germline V gene, CDR1 is MNHEY and CDR2 is SVGAGI. V was pared by 5 bases and J by 0 bases, with 13 bases between. This receptor was taken from a person between 18 and 65 years old who received the Ad26.COV2.S COVID-19 vaccine or a placebo. The sample consisted of peripheral blood, taken in a trial of Ad26.COV2.S vaccine versus placebo. The rearrangement joins TRBV6-5 to TRBJ1-2; no clear D gene. The CDR3 sequence: CASSPRRSTNYGYTF. Here the CDR3 DNA reads TGTGCCAGCAGTCCCAGGAGGTCTACTAACTATGGCTACACCTTC.